This entry is about one T cell receptor (beta chain). This clonotype occurred a few times. Its recognized antigen is unknown. Within one base of it there is no much larger clone, and no base qualities were kept. Libraries were made using 5' RACE. Sequencing was carried out with an Illumina HiSeq 2500. A second PCR of about 7 to 12 cycles was run with a J-beta primer mix and a sample-barcoded 5' primer. Each TCR beta cDNA molecule received a unique molecular identifier from a template-switch 5' adaptor carrying 12 random nucleotides. Each sample yielded at least 2.5 million CDR3-containing paired-end reads. First-strand cDNA was synthesized from all RNA with the Mint cDNA synthesis kit, primed by a TRBC-specific oligonucleotide. After uracil-DNA glycosylase treatment, a first 18-cycle PCR used universal primers M1SS and BC2_uni_R on all cDNA. In the paper's pipeline: Each sample was normalized by randomly selecting 1 million high-quality reads, each carrying a distinct molecular identifier. Instead of being binned into consensus sequences, reads with shared molecular identifiers were discarded. CDR3 identification, clonotype clustering and error correction used MiTCR with a Q25 quality threshold and the strictest error-elimination algorithm. A nonparametric unseen species model using Euler transformation provided a lower-bound estimate of total TCR beta diversity. TCRdb ran its own pipeline on the public reads, namely fastp trimming at Q25 and MiXCR clone calling, and kept in-frame beta chains. Records with the same CDR3 protein are collapsed into one entry carrying the most frequent genes and DNA. None of the V and J calls come from the authors' own analysis; TCRdb made them. This sample comprises around 940,000 distinct CDR3 sequences, roughly half of them detected only once. The ten largest make up over 20% of the sample.

Donors were approximately 42 systemically healthy Caucasian individuals from Russia aged 6 to 90 years. Ten milliliters of peripheral blood were drawn from each donor into EDTA-treated Vacutainer tubes. PBMCs were isolated by Ficoll-Paque density-gradient centrifugation, with at least 6 million obtained per sample. Trizol reagent was used to extract total RNA from PBMCs, with at least 6 micrograms per sample. Naive CD45RAhigh/CD27high T cell percentages were measured by flow cytometry on a PBMC aliquot from every donor. The data are from a study of blood T cells in healthy people across ages (dated by TCRdb to the mid-2010s). In the study overall: Template switching captured roughly one uniquely barcoded TCR beta cDNA molecule per two T cells in model experiments. Two additional independent replicas of 1 million unique cDNA reads from the same blood draw were analyzed for two donors (one aged 18 to 30 and one aged 80 or older). The donors were split into four age groups: young (average approximately 16 years), middle-aged (more than 35), aged (about 56) and long-lived (approximately 80). The study measured age-related changes in TCR beta repertoire diversity using deep sequencing normalized with unique cDNA molecular identifiers. To avoid experimental bias, donors of different ages were spread randomly across the sequencing lanes. Study-wide findings and limitations: Compared with the aged group, the long-lived group had more naive CD4+ T cells, fewer expanded clones and increased TCR diversity, suggesting age selection. Bulk unsorted PBMC profiling prevented conclusive comparison of naive and antigen-experienced compartments. As age increased, observed TCR beta diversity per million T cells dropped in a roughly linear way, and a significant reduction was already evident by age 40. Estimates of total diversity based on one million sequenced T cells were considered lower bounds and underestimates. Observed TCR beta diversity correlated strongly with the percentage of naive T cells measured by flow cytometry. Donor CMV infection status was unknown, potentially confounding age-related changes in expanded clonotypes.

V is reduced by 4 bases and J by 7 bases, leaving a spacing of 23 bases between them. The germline V gene (reference sequence) provides CDR1 MNHNY and CDR2 SVGAGI. Reading from cysteine to phenylalanine, the CDR3 counts 16 amino acids. The CDR3 DNA has 48 bases and is translated from base 1. The source is a woman aged 55-70 years in good health. This receptor chain uses TRBV6-6 and TRBJ2-7; no D gene call is confident. The source material was blood. The CDR3 reads as follows: CASSSRTGLTILEQYF. The DNA sequence is given as TGTGCCAGCAGTTCCCGAACCGGGTTAACTATTTTAGAGCAGTACTTC.